This paragraph covers one TCR beta chain sequence. Per the germline V gene, CDR1 is MNHEY and CDR2 is SVGAGI. The CDR3 has 14 amino acids. V trimming: 9 bases; J trimming: 4 bases; junction bases outside the gene matches: 6. This record comes from a study of blood T cell repertoires in COVID-19. Assay: immunoSEQ multiplex PCR; the TCRdb copy retains only in-frame clones and omits some. This table has 180,000 or so clones, almost 85% appearing once. The sequenced sample was PBMCs or T cells enriched from blood (not recorded which). This receptor was identified in a man aged 50 to 60 who had recovered from COVID-19. V and J are TRBV6-5 and TRBJ1-5; TRBD1 matches 10 bases. The CDR3, as DNA: TGTGCCAGTTCACCGGGACAGGGGAATCAGCCCCAGCATTTT. Protein product: CASSPGQGNQPQHF.